The 21 T cell receptor beta chains given below trace back to one sample, sequenced in a study of cytomegalovirus exposure and HLA in healthy donors (dated by TCRdb to between 2016 and 2019). The library was generated by the immunoSEQ multiplex PCR assay. For the multiplex PCR, a mixture combining 60 forward primers for TCR Vbeta segments and 13 reverse primers for TCR Jbeta segments was used. The clones in this table, taken by TCRdb from immuneACCESS, are in-frame only. Not every clone is retained; where verified, under half of the shortfall comes from an unresolved V gene, and the cause of the rest is unknown. In all, the sample holds some 170,000 clones, and around 77% of those were seen once. Clones ranked in the top ten supply 1.6% of the sample. The source material was PBMCs. These receptors came from a woman aged 25 to 45 in good health and CMV-seronegative.

V gene TRBV19 combines with J gene TRBJ1-2, with 9 bases matching TRBD1. CDR1 is LNHDA and CDR2 is SQIVND in the germline V gene (reference sequence). The CDR3 contains 16 residues. The V segment lost 4 bases and the J segment 3 bases; nucleotides outside the gene matches: 9. For the CDR3, the DNA is TGTGCCAGTAGTACACCCTACAGGGGGCTTTACTATGGCTACACCTTC. Residues: CASSTPYRGLYYGYTF.

The rearrangement links TRBV10-1 to TRBJ1-1; D may be TRBD1 (6 bases). The CDR3 runs to 14 residues. Deletions cut 2 bases from V and 3 bases from J, with 10 bases between. The germline gives CDR1 WNHNN, CDR2 SYGVQD (reference sequence). The CDR3 DNA follows: TGCGCCAGCAGTGAGACCGGACAGTACACTGAAGCTTTCTTT. This encodes CASSETGQYTEAFF.

The rearrangement uses TRBV28 and TRBJ1-1; TRBD1 matches 7 bases. J lost 0 bases, V lost 4 bases, and 2 bases had no gene match. Germline V gene data show CDR1 as MDHEN and CDR2 as SYDVKM. CDR3 length: 14 residues. This chain's CDR3 is CASSSTGMNTEAFF. Written as DNA, the CDR3 is TGTGCCAGCAGTTCGACAGGGATGAACACTGAAGCTTTCTTT.

The chain joins TRBV7-2 to TRBJ2-2, with D unclear. Germline-derived CDR1 and CDR2 are SGHTA and FQGNSA. The CDR3 loop spans 14 amino acids. V shed 4 bases and J shed 1 base, with 7 bases lying between them. The CDR3 protein is CASSSSVNTGELFF. The CDR3 DNA sequence: TGTGCCAGCAGCTCAAGCGTGAACACCGGGGAGCTGTTTTTT.

The rearrangement links TRBV5-1 to TRBJ2-7; D is possibly TRBD2 (6 bases). V lost 0 bases and J lost 4, with 20 bases in between. CDR3 length equals 17 residues. CDR1 and CDR2 (germline): SGHRS, YFSETQ. The CDR3 DNA is TGCGCCAGCAGCTTGGAGACCACCGGGACTCAAGGGTACGAGCAGTACTTC. Residues: CASSLETTGTQGYEQYF.

V usage is TRBV11-2 and J usage is TRBJ2-5, with 8 bases identical to TRBD2. Germline loops: CDR1 SGHAT, CDR2 FQNNGV. The CDR3 sequence is 16 residues long. V lost 5 bases and J lost 4; bases outside the gene matches: 12. The CDR3 DNA reads TGTGCCAGCAGCGAGAGGAGCGGGAGCCCGGGAGAGACCCAGTACTTC. Residues: CASSERSGSPGETQYF.

DNA for the CDR3: TGTGCCAGCAGTTTGGGGCAGAACTCCTACGAGCAGTACTTC. The encoded protein is CASSLGQNSYEQYF. The genes are TRBV27 and TRBJ2-7, with D perhaps TRBD1 (5 bases). From germline, CDR1 is MNHEY and CDR2 SMNVEV (reference sequence). CDR3 size: 14 residues. V was shortened by 3 bases and J by 0 bases, with 9 bases between the two germline ends.

The chain links TRBV5-4 to TRBJ2-1; 10 bases match TRBD1. CDR1 is SGHNT, CDR2 YYREEE, per germline (reference sequence). The V and J ends lost 4 bases and 5 bases, in that order; junction bases with no gene match: 6. The CDR3 spans 15 residues. CDR3 coding DNA: TGTGCCAGCAGCCCAACCGGGACAGGGGACAATGAGCAGTTCTTC. Residues: CASSPTGTGDNEQFF.

V gene TRBV19 combines with J gene TRBJ1-1; tentatively, D is TRBD1 (5 bases). The CDR3 extends over 12 amino acids. The germline V gene encodes CDR1 LNHDA and CDR2 SQIVND (reference sequence). The V and J ends lost 7 bases and 10 bases respectively, with 16 bases between them. The CDR3 loop reads CASTDGGVGAFF. CDR3 nucleotide sequence: TGTGCCAGTACGGATGGGGGGGTGGGAGCTTTCTTT.

The J gene is TRBJ1-4, the V gene TRBV30, with TRBD1 identical over 7 bases. The CDR3 covers 14 residues. With V trimmed by 5 bases and J by 7 bases, 10 bases remained unmatched. Germline CDR1 is GTSNPN and CDR2 is SVGIG (reference sequence). The CDR3 DNA reads TGTGCCTGGGCAACAGGGGAATTGGGTGAAAAACTGTTTTTT. As protein: CAWATGELGEKLFF.

This rearrangement joins TRBV10-1 to TRBJ1-2; D remains ambiguous. The V end lost 3 bases, the J end lost 4 bases, and 9 bases lay between the germline ends. The germline V gene encodes CDR1 WNHNN and CDR2 SYGVQD (reference sequence). The CDR3 is made up of 13 amino acids. CDR3 residues: CASSDEESYGYTF. In nucleotides, the CDR3 is TGCGCCAGCAGTGATGAGGAGTCCTATGGCTACACCTTC.

Of note for this clone: At one end the junction does not follow the germline gene, possibly because of a read error. V usage is TRBV10-3 and J usage is TRBJ1-2; perhaps TRBD1 as D (6 bases). Germline CDR1 is ENHRY and CDR2 is SYGVKD. The CDR3 is 13 residues long. The CDR3 is CATSEDRYYGYTF. CDR3 nucleotides: TGTGCCACCAGTGAAGACAGGTACTATGGCTACACCTTC.

This clone showed up just a few times. The J gene is TRBJ1-1, the V gene TRBV27; 9 bases agree with TRBD1. CDR3 size: 15 residues. Germline V lookup: CDR1 MNHEY, CDR2 SMNVEV (reference sequence). Trimming at V came to 5 bases and at J to 3 bases, leaving 7 bases not matched to a gene. The chain's CDR3 is CASSPGTGSYTEAFF. The CDR3 DNA reads TGTGCCAGCAGTCCCGGGACAGGGTCTTACACTGAAGCTTTCTTT.

This clone showed up just once. The chain links TRBV5-1 to TRBJ2-3; TRBD2 matches 7 bases. The CDR3 contains 15 residues. V dropped 1 base and J dropped 2; count of bases not matched to a gene: 4. From germline, CDR1 is SGHRS and CDR2 YFSETQ. CDR3 region: CASSLQAGTTDTQYF. Written as DNA, the CDR3 is TGCGCCAGCAGCTTGCAAGCGGGGACCACAGATACGCAGTATTTT. Using reference TRBV5-1 and TRBJ2-3 for the parts outside the CDR3, the full variable domain is KAGVTQTPRYLIKTRGQQVTLSCSPISGHRSVSWYQQTPGQGLQFLFEYFSETQRNKGNFPGRFSGRQFSNSRSEMNVSTLELGDSALYLCASSLQAGTTDTQYFGPGTRLTVL.

V usage is TRBV30 and J usage is TRBJ1-1; D is ambiguous. Germline V CDR1 and CDR2: GTSNPN, SVGIG (reference sequence). The CDR3 covers 12 residues. The V and J ends lost 1 base and 6 bases respectively, with 9 bases between them. Here the CDR3 DNA reads TGTGCCTGGAGTGGGGGAGGCGCTGAAGCTTTCTTT. It yields the protein CAWSGGGAEAFF.

This chain uses TRBV30 with TRBJ2-5; 7 bases line up with TRBD1. The tail of the sequence fits TRBJ2-7 better, so the J call may be wrong. CDR3 length equals 12 residues. Germline values: CDR1 GTSNPN, CDR2 SVGIG (reference sequence). The CDR3, as DNA: TGTGCCTGGGAGAGGGACAGCTACGAGCAGTACTTC. Residues: CAWERDSYEQYF.

The V gene is TRBV29-1, the J gene TRBJ1-2; D gene ambiguous. V was cut by 2 bases and J by 4 bases, with 5 bases left in between. There are 11 residues in the CDR3. Germline values: CDR1 SQVTM, CDR2 ANQGSEA. The CDR3 protein is CSVETVYGYTF. CDR3 sequence (DNA): TGCAGCGTTGAAACAGTCTATGGCTACACCTTC.

The genes are TRBV28 and TRBJ1-1; D ambiguous. CDR3 length: 14 amino acids. CDR1 is MDHEN and CDR2 is SYDVKM in the germline V gene. V was clipped by 3 bases and J by 1 base, with 9 bases between them. DNA for the CDR3: TGTGCCAGCAGTTTGGTCGGGGAGAACACTGAAGCTTTCTTT. It yields the protein CASSLVGENTEAFF.

The chain combines TRBV9 with TRBJ2-1; 8 bases agree with TRBD1. J gave up 6 bases and V 4 bases, and 18 bases lay outside the gene matches. The CDR3 loop spans 18 amino acids. Germline V gene lookup returns CDR1 SGDLS and CDR2 YYNGEE. CDR3 in DNA: TGTGCCAGCAGCCAGCGTCCCGGGACAGGTTTGGGGGTCAATGAGCAGTTCTTC. Its translation is CASSQRPGTGLGVNEQFF.

This clone was detected a few times. This rearrangement joins TRBV5-6 to TRBJ1-5, with a possible D match to TRBD1 (6 bases). Trimming cost V 3 bases and J 3 bases, with 19 bases left between them. The CDR3 is 17 residues long. Germline CDR1 is SGHDT and CDR2 is YYEEEE. DNA for the CDR3: TGTGCCAGCAGCTCGGGAGGGGGACATACATTCAATCAGCCCCAGCATTTT. Translated: CASSSGGGHTFNQPQHF.

A single count supports this clone. This chain joins TRBV7-9 and TRBJ2-3; tentative D call: TRBD1 (5 bases). CDR1 SEHNR and CDR2 FQNEAQ come from the germline V gene (reference sequence). V was cut by 5 bases and J by 3 bases, with 15 bases left in between. This CDR3 is built from 15 residues. CDR3 sequence (DNA): TGTGCCAGCAGCGATGTGGTAGGGGTTACAGATACGCAGTATTTT. Its protein product is CASSDVVGVTDTQYF.